This T cell receptor (beta chain) was found in a study of technical replicates of blood from a handful of donors. Using immunoSEQ multiplex PCR, the repertoire was profiled, and TCRdb retains in-frame clones only, with some absent. The sample shows fewer than 95,000 clones, roughly 90% of them seen only once. The source of this sequence is a human donor in good health. Source material: T cells isolated from PBMCs.

The CDR3: CASSLEGVYGYTF. The CDR3 DNA is TGTGCCAGCAGCCTCGAGGGGGTTTACGGCTACACCTTC. The rearrangement uses TRBV5-6 and TRBJ1-2; tentatively, D is TRBD1 (6 bases). This CDR3 spans 13 amino acids. Germline V CDR1 and CDR2: SGHDT, YYEEEE. Trimming took 4 bases from V and 8 from J, leaving 15 bases between them.